This T cell receptor (beta chain) originates from a study of blood T cell repertoires in COVID-19. Across the whole study: COVID-19 samples collected from the United States, Italy and Spain covered acute and convalescent phases. Sources were T cells, B-cell-depleted T cells, or PBMCs; the material itself was cDNA or gDNA.

CDR1 is SEHNR, CDR2 FQNEAQ, per germline (reference sequence). The CDR3 consists of 15 residues. V gave up 8 bases and J gave up 6 bases; unmatched junction bases: 11. The repertoire was sequenced with immunoSEQ multiplex PCR; TCRdb's copy has only in-frame clones and lacks some. This repertoire shows 150,000 to 200,000 clones, around 90% found once; its top ten account for roughly 21%. The TCR originated in a man aged 55 to 70 with active or convalescent COVID-19. Sequencing input: peripheral blood. The chain recombines TRBV7-9 with TRBJ2-1; 9 bases fit TRBD2. The CDR3 nucleotides are TGTGCCAGCCGCATTAGCGGGGGCTCAGGCAATGAGCAGTTCTTC. This translates into CASRISGGSGNEQFF.